A selection of T cell receptor beta chains follows, all from one sample in a study of CD8+ T cells in alopecia areata. This table comes from immunoSEQ multiplex PCR, and its TCRdb copy is limited to in-frame clones, with some not included. The sample consists of 100,000 to 150,000 clones, about 46% of them appearing once. Input material: NKG2D-low CD8+ T cells sorted from blood. These receptors were taken from a human donor with alopecia areata. The CDR3 runs from the conserved cysteine through the conserved F or W. D genes are given only for firm matches. Some rows mark clone size as missing; the rest say once, few, many or name a class of expanded clone.

d_gene	v_gene	abundance	j_gene	CDR3aa
NA	TRBV29-1	few	TRBJ1-2	CSVEWWGNYGYTF
NA	TRBV30	NA	TRBJ2-7	CAWSEGPAREQYF
NA	TRBV29-1	NA	TRBJ2-3	CSVDKGDTQYF
NA	TRBV28	few	TRBJ2-3	CASRGLADTDTQYF
NA	TRBV7-9	few	TRBJ2-7	CASSRLEGGTYEQYF
NA	TRBV29-1	few	TRBJ2-2	CSVELENTGELFF
TRBD1	TRBV13	NA	TRBJ2-7	CASSFTGTGIYEQYF
TRBD1	TRBV7-2	NA	TRBJ2-7	CASLPGTGHGEQYF
TRBD1	TRBV4-1	NA	TRBJ2-4	CASSPDRDIQYF
NA	TRBV27	NA	TRBJ1-4	CASRTAGNEKLFF
NA	TRBV18	few	TRBJ2-1	CASSQEQFF
NA	TRBV29-1	NA	TRBJ1-2	CSVDSGYTF
TRBD2	TRBV4-1	NA	TRBJ2-7	CASSQELAGGYEQYF
NA	TRBV27	NA	TRBJ2-7	CASSFGGLEQYF
TRBD2	TRBV29-1	few	TRBJ2-1	CSVDGGANEQFF
NA	TRBV29-1	NA	TRBJ2-7	CSVEDSREQYF
NA	TRBV4-1	NA	TRBJ1-2	CASSQVGGTRYGYTF
TRBD1	TRBV2	NA	TRBJ1-2	CASSGTGNYGYTF
NA	TRBV23-1	few	TRBJ2-5	CASSHEYSQETQYF
TRBD2	TRBV29-1	NA	TRBJ2-7	CSVEGTSGRASYEQYF
TRBD1	TRBV29-1	NA	TRBJ2-1	CSVWLPGQGANEQFF
TRBD1	TRBV29-1	few	TRBJ2-1	CSVGGPTGAFYNEQFF
TRBD1	TRBV7-8	NA	TRBJ2-3	CASSLPGTGEDTQYF
NA	TRBV27	NA	TRBJ1-2	CASSFSRVLGYTF
NA	TRBV20-1	NA	TRBJ1-1	CSANWGTEAFF
NA	TRBV29-1	few	TRBJ2-7	CSVEGEPYEQYF
TRBD1	TRBV4-3	few	TRBJ2-2	CASSPGTATGELFF
TRBD2	TRBV6-4	few	TRBJ2-1	CASSATSGRNEQFF
NA	TRBV7-8	many	TRBJ2-3	CASSWVGRTDTQYF
NA	TRBV5-1	NA	TRBJ1-1	CASSLASGFVNTEAFF
NA	TRBV5-6	NA	TRBJ2-7	CASSFEQAEYEQYF
NA	TRBV9	NA	TRBJ1-1	CASSVGDSSTFF
NA	TRBV29-1	few	TRBJ2-5	CSVAFPGAVETQYF
NA	TRBV29-1	NA	TRBJ2-1	CSVDGGTRNEQFF
NA	TRBV29-1	few	TRBJ1-1	CSVVRRGAAFF
TRBD2	TRBV29-1	few	TRBJ2-7	CSVELAGEASSYEQYF
TRBD2	TRBV7-2	few	TRBJ2-3	CASSLGLAVDTQYF
TRBD2	TRBV6-1	NA	TRBJ2-7	CASSDSAGGPAEQYF
NA	TRBV28	NA	TRBJ2-1	CASSLDYLGPNEQFF
NA	TRBV10-3	many	TRBJ2-5	CAIFRDETQYF
NA	TRBV23-1	once	TRBJ2-7	CASSQSSRQSYEQYF
NA	TRBV29-1	NA	TRBJ2-2	CSVVRGNGELFF
TRBD2	TRBV29-1	NA	TRBJ2-7	CSVETSGTTYEQYF
NA	TRBV9	NA	TRBJ2-7	CASSGGPSYEQYF
NA	TRBV5-6	NA	TRBJ1-1	CASSLPTGFTEAFF
NA	TRBV6-5	once	TRBJ1-2	CASSSLDSHGYTF
TRBD2	TRBV9	NA	TRBJ2-3	CASSYRPQREDTDTQYF
TRBD2	TRBV5-4	NA	TRBJ2-6	CASSQAGGGASGANVLTF
NA	TRBV29-1	NA	TRBJ2-1	CSVDRGRAYNEQFF
NA	TRBV4-3	NA	TRBJ2-1	CASSQVGNEQFF
TRBD1	TRBV2	NA	TRBJ1-6	CASMSDELDRGSPLHF